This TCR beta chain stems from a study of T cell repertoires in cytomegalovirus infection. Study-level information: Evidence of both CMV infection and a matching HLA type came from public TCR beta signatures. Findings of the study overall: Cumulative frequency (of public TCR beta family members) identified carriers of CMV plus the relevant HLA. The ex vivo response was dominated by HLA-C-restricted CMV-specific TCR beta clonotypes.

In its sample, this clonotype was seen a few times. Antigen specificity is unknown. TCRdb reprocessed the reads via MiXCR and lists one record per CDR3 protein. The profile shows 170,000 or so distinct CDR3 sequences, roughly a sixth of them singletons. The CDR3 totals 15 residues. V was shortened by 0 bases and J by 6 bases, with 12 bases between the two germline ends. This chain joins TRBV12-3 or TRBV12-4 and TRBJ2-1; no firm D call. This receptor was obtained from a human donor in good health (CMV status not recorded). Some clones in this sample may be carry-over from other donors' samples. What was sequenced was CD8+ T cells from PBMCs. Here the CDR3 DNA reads TGTGCCAGCAGTTTAGCGTTAGGCACCGTCAATGAGCAGTTCTTC. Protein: CASSLALGTVNEQFF.